This TCR beta chain was profiled in a study of T-cell reconstitution after alpha-beta-depleted transplantation in children. TCRbeta library preparation incorporated unique molecular identifiers. TCRdb recomputed calls from the PCR reads with MiXCR, one row per CDR3 protein. Among over 400,000 distinct CDR3 sequences listed, about an eighth were seen once. Germline loops: CDR1 SGHRS, CDR2 YFSETQ. This CDR3 is 16 amino acids long. With 4 bases clipped from V and 2 bases from J, the junction kept 6 bases outside the gene matches. This clonotype was counted a few times. The source is a human donor who donated a stem cell graft to a child with combined immunodeficiency. Material: PBMCs from the stem cell graft donor, obtained from the stem cell graft. This chain uses TRBV5-1 with TRBJ2-3; 11 bases fit TRBD2. The CDR3 DNA is TGCGCCAGCAGCCAGGGACTAGCGGCATTCACAGATACGCAGTATTTT. Translating gives CASSQGLAAFTDTQYF.